The 3 T cell receptor beta chains below were found in one sample sequenced in a study of Ad26.COV2.S vaccination and SARS-CoV-2 variants. Repertoires were generated with immunoSEQ multiplex PCR, while TCRdb's copy carries only in-frame clones and drops some. The repertoire has about 350,000 clones, about 88% of them found once; the top ten carry about 11%. Treatment indicated: 15 to 20 received Ad26.COV2.S at low or high dose, single or two shots; roughly five received placebo; per-sample allocation not given. Sampling was performed 63 days after the first vaccine or placebo injection. The sequences come from peripheral blood, collected in a trial of Ad26.COV2.S vaccine versus placebo. The receptor source for this set is a person between 18 and 65 years old who received the Ad26.COV2.S COVID-19 vaccine or a placebo.

The chain links TRBV28 to TRBJ1-5; 8 nucleotides align to TRBD1. Germline assignment: CDR1 MDHEN and CDR2 SYDVKM. V trimming: 6 bases; J trimming: 1 base; junction bases outside the gene matches: 5. The CDR3 has 15 residues. The CDR3, as DNA: TGTGCCAGCAGGAGGACAGGGTACAGCAATCAGCCCCAGCATTTT. The encoded protein is CASRRTGYSNQPQHF. The full variable domain, rest sourced from reference TRBV28 and TRBJ1-5, is DVKVTQSSRYLVKRTGEKVFLECVQDMDHENMFWYRQDPGLGLRLIYFSYDVKMKEKGDIPEGYSVSREKKERFSLILESASTNQTSMYLCASRRTGYSNQPQHFGDGTRLSIL.

This sequence joins TRBV28 and TRBJ1-1; 7 bases map to TRBD1. The V gene's germline CDR1 is MDHEN and CDR2 SYDVKM. V lost 8 bases and J lost 5; bases outside the gene matches: 14. The CDR3 covers 15 residues. The CDR3 is CASQSAAGGQTEAFF. The CDR3 nucleotides read TGTGCCAGCCAAAGTGCTGCAGGGGGGCAAACTGAAGCTTTCTTT.

V and J are TRBV24-1 and TRBJ2-7, with D tentatively TRBD1 (5 bases). V was clipped by 5 bases and J by 5 bases, with 9 bases between them. This CDR3 has 12 amino acids. Germline lookup yields CDR1 KGHDR and CDR2 SFDVKD. The chain's CDR3 is CATSGAGNEQYF. The DNA for the CDR3 is TGTGCCACCAGTGGGGCAGGGAACGAGCAGTACTTC.